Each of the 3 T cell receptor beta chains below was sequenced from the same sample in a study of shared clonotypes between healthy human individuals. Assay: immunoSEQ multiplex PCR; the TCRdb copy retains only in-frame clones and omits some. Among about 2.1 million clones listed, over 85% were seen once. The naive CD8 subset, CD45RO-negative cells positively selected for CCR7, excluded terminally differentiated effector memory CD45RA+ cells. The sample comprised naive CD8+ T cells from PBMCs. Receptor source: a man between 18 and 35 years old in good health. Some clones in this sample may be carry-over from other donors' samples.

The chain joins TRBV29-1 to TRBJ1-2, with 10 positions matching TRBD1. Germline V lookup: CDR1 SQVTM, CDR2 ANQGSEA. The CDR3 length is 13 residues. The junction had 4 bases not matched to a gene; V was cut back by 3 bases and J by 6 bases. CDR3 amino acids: CSVEGQGLDGYTF. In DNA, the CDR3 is TGCAGCGTTGAGGGACAGGGGTTGGATGGCTACACCTTC.

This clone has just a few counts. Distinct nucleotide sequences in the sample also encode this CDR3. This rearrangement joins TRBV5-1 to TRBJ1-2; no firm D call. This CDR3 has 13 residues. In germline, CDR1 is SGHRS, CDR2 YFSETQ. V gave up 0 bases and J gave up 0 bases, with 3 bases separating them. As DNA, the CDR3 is TGCGCCAGCAGCTTGGGTCCTAACTATGGCTACACCTTC. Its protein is CASSLGPNYGYTF.

CDR3 residues: CATSRDSDRGEQYF. CDR3 DNA sequence: TGTGCCACCAGCAGAGATTCGGACAGGGGCGAGCAGTACTTC. The chain joins TRBV15 to TRBJ2-7; 9 bases agree with TRBD1. The CDR3 is 14 residues long. CDR1 LNHNV and CDR2 YYDKDF come from the germline V gene (reference sequence). V shed 0 bases and J 6 bases; nucleotides not matched to a gene: 3.